This TCR beta chain was identified in a study of control samples from healthy donors and cancer patients. In germline, CDR1 is LNHDA, CDR2 SQIVND (reference sequence). Between the trimmed V and J ends, which lost 5 bases and 1 base, there was a span of 8 bases. This CDR3 has 14 residues. The method was immunoSEQ multiplex PCR; TCRdb's version includes in-frame clones alone and lacks a portion of them. The sample shows approximately 150,000 clones, roughly 88% of them seen only once. The chain carries TRBV19 and TRBJ2-2; D perhaps matches TRBD1 (5 bases). The TCR was taken from a man aged 18 to 30 in good health. What was sequenced was blood. CDR3 in amino acids: CASSPTGNTGELFF. DNA of the CDR3: TGTGCCAGTAGTCCAACAGGGAACACCGGGGAGCTGTTTTTT.